The entry below describes one T cell receptor (beta chain). Its target is unknown. The V gene's germline CDR1 is DFQATT and CDR2 SNEGSKA (reference sequence). The CDR3 totals 12 residues. This sample is part of a study of T cells in Graves' hyperthyroidism and ophthalmopathy. Study conclusions and caveats: From stable hyperthyroidism, ophthalmopathy was set apart by a 13 V-J model.

RNA transcripts gave rise to amplified TCR beta CDR3 regions. First-round RT-PCR with HTBI primers amplified the TCR CDR3 region. Using its own MiXCR run on the multiplex PCR reads, TCRdb lists one record per CDR3 protein. The data contain under 450,000 distinct CDR3 sequences, 15% to 19% of them seen just once; the ten biggest clones take up roughly an eighth. Diagnostic decisions used clinical symptoms, serum thyroxine and TRAb, thyroid ultrasound and orbital computed tomography. Fresh peripheral blood, around 9.5 ml, yielded the PBMCs. This chain joins TRBV20-1 and TRBJ1-2; 8 bases are shared with TRBD1. The receptor comes from a woman younger than 35 with Graves' hyperthyroidism. The sample was blood. The CDR3 DNA is TGCAGCCACAGGGGGAAATCAAATGGCTACACCTTC. It translates to CSHRGKSNGYTF.